This TCR beta chain was recorded in a study of cytomegalovirus exposure and HLA in healthy donors. Details on this clone: Its antigen is unknown.

The PCR ran on 60 Vbeta and 13 Jbeta primers. Using immunoSEQ multiplex PCR, the repertoire was profiled, and TCRdb retains in-frame clones only, with some absent. The sample records some 110,000 clones, more than 75% being singletons. Germline CDR1 MNHNY, CDR2 SVGAGI (reference sequence). V was shortened by 2 bases and J by 0 bases, with 7 bases between the two germline ends. The CDR3 runs 14 residues. Findings of the study overall: In a later analysis, donors in an Asian-associated ancestry cluster reportedly had fewer N-insertions in productive TCRs than the cohort mean. The study recorded over 150 TCR beta chains that were cytomegalovirus-associated. Upon later analysis, HLA-associated TCR beta chains proved more clonally expanded than other, equally common chains. In a later analysis, the majority of CMV-associated beta chains seemingly showed HLA restriction.

What was sequenced was PBMCs. The chain recombines TRBV6-6 with TRBJ1-2; no clear D. This clonotype originated in a woman aged 35 to 49 in good health and CMV-seronegative. The DNA for the CDR3 is TGTGCCAGCAGTTACGACGGGTCTAACTATGGCTACACCTTC. Amino acids: CASSYDGSNYGYTF.